This TCR beta chain was profiled in a study of beta chain features in type 1 diabetes. Regarding the study as a whole: Shortening that was moderate but significant affected the TCRB CDR3s of Type 1 diabetes patients in all four CD4+ subsets.

Since all of the isolated RNA was reverse transcribed, expressed TCRB transcripts were what got sequenced. Reads from naive, central memory and regulatory T cell samples averaged about 3.57 million. The assay was immunoSEQ multiplex PCR, and TCRdb's table has in-frame clones only and misses some. Of 130,000 to 150,000 clones in the sample, about a tenth were seen once. Averaging roughly 110 mL, one heparinised blood draw was given by each donor. Post-sort purity exceeded 95% for all sorted populations. V shed 0 bases, J shed 7 bases, and the junction held 13 bases outside the gene matches. This CDR3 is built from 16 residues. Per germline, CDR1 GTSNPN and CDR2 SVGIG (reference sequence). On this clone itself: Its antigen is currently unknown.

The sample comprised central memory CD4+ T cells from blood. The chain carries TRBV30 and TRBJ2-7, with 9 bases identical to TRBD1. This TCR came from a man younger than 35 in good health. In DNA form, the CDR3 reads TGTGCCTGGAGTGTAGGGGCCGGACAGGGGAGTTGGGAGCAGTACTTC. Translating gives CAWSVGAGQGSWEQYF.